The rows below give T cell receptor beta chains drawn from one sample of a study of identical twins. TCRdb ran MiXCR on the 5' RACE reads and lists one entry per CDR3 protein. The table has 750,000 to 950,000 distinct CDR3 sequences, about 12% seen once. This same sample was also part of a study on yellow fever vaccine responses in identical twins.

Source material: PBMCs. The receptors originated from a woman aged 18-35 years in good health. CDR3s include the opening cysteine and the closing phenylalanine or tryptophan. The order of the fields is J gene, V gene, D gene, clone size, CDR3 DNA, CDR3 protein. The D gene is left open where the match is weak. Not all rows give a size; the values are once, few, many and, for expanded clones, a class.

TRBJ1-3 TRBV25-1 . many TGTGCCAGCAGTGAATTAAGCCTAACTAGTTCATCTGGAAACACCATATATTTT CASSELSLTSSSGNTIYF
TRBJ1-1 TRBV7-9 TRBD1 many TGTGCCAGCAGAAAGACAGGGGGCTCTGGGGCTTTCTTT CASRKTGGSGAFF
TRBJ1-6 TRBV6-1 . few TGTGCCAGCAGGTCCGACAGGATTAATTCACCCCTCCACTTT CASRSDRINSPLHF
TRBJ2-5 TRBV12-3/TRBV12-4 . many TGTGCCAGCAGTCCCAACTTCGGGCTAGCAGAAGAGACCCAGTACTTC CASSPNFGLAEETQYF
TRBJ2-2 TRBV6-4 TRBD2 few TGTGCCACCAGGAGTAGTGGCGGACTAGCCGGCGCCGGGGAGCTGTTTTTT CATRSSGGLAGAGELFF
TRBJ2-2 TRBV20-1 . few TGCAGTGCTCACAAACGGACCCGGGGGGCGTACACCGGGGAGCTGTTTTTT CSAHKRTRGAYTGELFF
TRBJ2-3 TRBV29-1 . few TGCAGCGTTGAAGCCCCACAGACAGGGAGGGGTTCGGGCACAGATACGCAGTATTTT CSVEAPQTGRGSGTDTQYF
TRBJ1-2 TRBV28 . . TGTGCCAGCACGCACGACTATGGCTACACCTTC CASTHDYGYTF
TRBJ2-7 TRBV6-5 . few TGTGCCAGCAGTCGGGGTGGGGACGAGCAGTACTTC CASSRGGDEQYF
TRBJ2-3 TRBV20-1 . . TGCAGTGCTAGCCCGCGGGGCACAGATACGCAGTATTTT CSASPRGTDTQYF
TRBJ2-1 TRBV12-3/TRBV12-4 TRBD1 few TGTGCCAGCAATCCCCCGGGACAGGGCTACAATGAGCAGTTCTTC CASNPPGQGYNEQFF
TRBJ2-5 TRBV10-3 . many TGTGCCATCAGTGAGAGTAGGGGGACACAAGAGACCCAGTACTTC CAISESRGTQETQYF
TRBJ2-7 TRBV5-1 TRBD2 . TGCGCCAGCAGCTTCCTAGGGGCTAGCGGGAGATACGAGCAGTACTTC CASSFLGASGRYEQYF
TRBJ1-1 TRBV7-9 . . TGTGCCAGCAGCCAACAGGGTATGATGAACACTGAAGCTTTCTTT CASSQQGMMNTEAFF
TRBJ2-6 TRBV12-3/TRBV12-4 . . TGTGCCGGGGGCCGGGTACCGCGCTCTGGGGCCAACGTCCTGACTTTC CAGGRVPRSGANVLTF